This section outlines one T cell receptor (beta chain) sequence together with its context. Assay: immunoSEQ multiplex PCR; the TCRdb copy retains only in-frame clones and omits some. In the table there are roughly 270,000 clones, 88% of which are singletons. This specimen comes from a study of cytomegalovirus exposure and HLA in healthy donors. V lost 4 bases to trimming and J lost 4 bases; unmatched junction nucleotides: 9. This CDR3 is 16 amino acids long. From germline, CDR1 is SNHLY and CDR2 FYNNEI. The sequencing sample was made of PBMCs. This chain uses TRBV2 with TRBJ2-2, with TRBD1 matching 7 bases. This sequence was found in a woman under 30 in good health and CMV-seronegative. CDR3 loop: CASSARDRKVTGELFF. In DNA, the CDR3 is TGTGCCAGCAGTGCTCGGGACAGAAAAGTCACCGGGGAGCTGTTTTTT.